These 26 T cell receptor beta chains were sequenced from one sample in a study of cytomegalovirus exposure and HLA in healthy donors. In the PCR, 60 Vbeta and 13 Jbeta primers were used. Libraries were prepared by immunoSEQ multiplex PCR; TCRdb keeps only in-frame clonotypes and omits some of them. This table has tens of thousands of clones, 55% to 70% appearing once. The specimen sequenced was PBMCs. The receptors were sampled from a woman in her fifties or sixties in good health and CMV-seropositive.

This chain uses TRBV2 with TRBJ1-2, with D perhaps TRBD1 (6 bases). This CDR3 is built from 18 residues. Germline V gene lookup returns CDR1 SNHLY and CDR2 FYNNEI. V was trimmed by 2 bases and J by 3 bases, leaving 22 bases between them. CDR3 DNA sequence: TGTGCCAGCAGTGAACGGAAAGGGGCCAACAAGGGGGACTATGGCTACACCTTC. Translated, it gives CASSERKGANKGDYGYTF.

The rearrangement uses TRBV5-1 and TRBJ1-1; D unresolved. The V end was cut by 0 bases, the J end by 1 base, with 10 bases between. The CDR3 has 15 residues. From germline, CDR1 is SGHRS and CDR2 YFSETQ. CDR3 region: CASSLAGSWNTEAFF. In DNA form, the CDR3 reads TGCGCCAGCAGCTTGGCCGGGAGTTGGAACACTGAAGCTTTCTTT.

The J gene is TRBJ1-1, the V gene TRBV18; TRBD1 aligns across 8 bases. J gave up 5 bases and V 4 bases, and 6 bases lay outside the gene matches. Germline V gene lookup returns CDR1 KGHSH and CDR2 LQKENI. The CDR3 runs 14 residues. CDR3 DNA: TGTGCCAGCTCACGATGGGACAGGCGGACTGAAGCTTTCTTT. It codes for CASSRWDRRTEAFF.

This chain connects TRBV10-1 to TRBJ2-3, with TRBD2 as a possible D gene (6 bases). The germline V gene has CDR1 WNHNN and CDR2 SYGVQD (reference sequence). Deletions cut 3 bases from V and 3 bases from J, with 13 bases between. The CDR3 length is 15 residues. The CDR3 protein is CASSDGAGRTDTQYF. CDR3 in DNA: TGCGCCAGCAGTGACGGCGCGGGGAGAACAGATACGCAGTATTTT.

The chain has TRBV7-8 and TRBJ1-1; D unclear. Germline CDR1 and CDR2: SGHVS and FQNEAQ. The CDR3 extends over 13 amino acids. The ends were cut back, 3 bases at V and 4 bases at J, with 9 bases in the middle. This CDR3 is CASSFEGGTEAFF. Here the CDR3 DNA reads TGTGCCAGCAGCTTCGAGGGCGGCACTGAAGCTTTCTTT.

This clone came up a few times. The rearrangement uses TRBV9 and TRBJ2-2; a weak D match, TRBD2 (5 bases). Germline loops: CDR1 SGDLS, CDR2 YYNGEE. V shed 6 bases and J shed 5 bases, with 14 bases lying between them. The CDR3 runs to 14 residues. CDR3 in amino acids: CASTIAGDTGELFF. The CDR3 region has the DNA TGTGCCAGCACCATTGCGGGTGATACCGGGGAGCTGTTTTTT.

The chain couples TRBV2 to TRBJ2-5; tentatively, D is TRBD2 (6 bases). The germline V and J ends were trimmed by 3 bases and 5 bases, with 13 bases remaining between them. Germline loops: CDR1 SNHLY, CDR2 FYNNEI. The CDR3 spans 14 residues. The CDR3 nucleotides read TGTGCCAGCAGTGAGGGGCGGGGTATGGAGACCCAGTACTTC. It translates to CASSEGRGMETQYF.

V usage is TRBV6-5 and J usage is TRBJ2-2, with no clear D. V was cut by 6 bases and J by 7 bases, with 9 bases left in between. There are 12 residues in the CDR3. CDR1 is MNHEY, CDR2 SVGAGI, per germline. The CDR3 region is CASRRLGGELFF. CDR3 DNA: TGTGCCAGCAGACGACTGGGCGGGGAGCTGTTTTTT.

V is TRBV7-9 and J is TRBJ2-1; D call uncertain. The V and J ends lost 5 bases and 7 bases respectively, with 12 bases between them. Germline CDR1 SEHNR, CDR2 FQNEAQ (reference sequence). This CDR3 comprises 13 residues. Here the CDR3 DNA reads TGTGCCAGCAGCGCCGGTGAGTGGAATGAGCAGTTCTTC. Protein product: CASSAGEWNEQFF.

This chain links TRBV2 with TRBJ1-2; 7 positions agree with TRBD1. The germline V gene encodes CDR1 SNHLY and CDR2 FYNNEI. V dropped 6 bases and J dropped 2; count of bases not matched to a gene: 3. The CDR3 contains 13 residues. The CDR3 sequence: CASSGQVNYGYTF. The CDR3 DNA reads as TGTGCCAGCAGCGGACAGGTCAACTATGGCTACACCTTC. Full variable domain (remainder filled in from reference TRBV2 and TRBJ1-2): EPEVTQTPSHQVTQMGQEVILRCVPISNHLYFYWYRQILGQKVEFLVSFYNNEISEKSEIFDDQFSVERPDGSNFTLKIRSTKLEDSAMYFCASSGQVNYGYTFGSGTRLTVV.

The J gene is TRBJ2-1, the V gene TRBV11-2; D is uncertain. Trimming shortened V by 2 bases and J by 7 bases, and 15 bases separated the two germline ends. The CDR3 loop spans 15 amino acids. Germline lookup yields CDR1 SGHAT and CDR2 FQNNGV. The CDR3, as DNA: TGTGCCAGCAGCTTAAGTTCAGGTAGTGGTAATGAGCAGTTCTTC. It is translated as CASSLSSGSGNEQFF.

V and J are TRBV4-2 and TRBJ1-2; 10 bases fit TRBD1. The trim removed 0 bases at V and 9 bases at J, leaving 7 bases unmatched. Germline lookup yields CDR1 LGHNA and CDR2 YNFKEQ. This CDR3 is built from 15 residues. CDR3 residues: CASSQEIGQGERYTF. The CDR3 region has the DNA TGTGCCAGCAGCCAAGAGATAGGACAGGGGGAGCGCTACACCTTC.

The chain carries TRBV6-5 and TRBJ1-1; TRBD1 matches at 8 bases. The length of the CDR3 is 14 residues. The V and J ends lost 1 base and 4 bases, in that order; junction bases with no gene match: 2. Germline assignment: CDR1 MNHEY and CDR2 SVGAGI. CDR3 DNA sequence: TGTGCCAGCAGTTACTTACAGGGGGGCACTGAAGCTTTCTTT. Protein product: CASSYLQGGTEAFF.

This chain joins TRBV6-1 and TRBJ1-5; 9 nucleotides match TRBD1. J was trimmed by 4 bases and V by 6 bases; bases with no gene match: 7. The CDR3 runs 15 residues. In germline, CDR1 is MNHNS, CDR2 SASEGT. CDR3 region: CASRNRGQVNQPQHF. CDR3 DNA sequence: TGTGCCAGCAGGAACAGGGGGCAAGTAAATCAGCCCCAGCATTTT.

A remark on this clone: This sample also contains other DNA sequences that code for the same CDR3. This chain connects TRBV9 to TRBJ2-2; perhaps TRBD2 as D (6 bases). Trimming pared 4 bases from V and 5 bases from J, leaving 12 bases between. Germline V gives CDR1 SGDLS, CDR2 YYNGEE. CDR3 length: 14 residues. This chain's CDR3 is CASSPRLETGELFF. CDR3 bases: TGTGCCAGCAGCCCGCGACTAGAAACCGGGGAGCTGTTTTTT.

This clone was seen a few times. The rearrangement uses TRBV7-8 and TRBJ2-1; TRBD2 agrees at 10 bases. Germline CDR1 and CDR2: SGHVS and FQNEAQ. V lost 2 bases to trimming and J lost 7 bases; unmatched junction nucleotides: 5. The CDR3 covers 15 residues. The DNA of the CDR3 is TGTGCCAGCAGCTTACAGCGGGGGGGCCGGAATGAGCAGTTCTTC. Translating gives CASSLQRGGRNEQFF. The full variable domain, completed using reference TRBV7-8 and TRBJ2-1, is GAGVSQSPRYKVAKRGQDVALRCDPISGHVSLFWYQQALGQGPEFLTYFQNEAQLDKSGLPSDRFFAERPEGSVSTLKIQRTQQEDSAVYLCASSLQRGGRNEQFFGPGTRLTVL.

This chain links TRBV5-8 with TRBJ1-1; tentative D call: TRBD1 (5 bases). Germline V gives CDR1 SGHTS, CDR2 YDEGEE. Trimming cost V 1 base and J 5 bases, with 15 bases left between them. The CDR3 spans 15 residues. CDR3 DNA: TGTGCCAGCAGCTTGTTGGAGGGGCGGAGGACTGAAGCTTTCTTT. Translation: CASSLLEGRRTEAFF.

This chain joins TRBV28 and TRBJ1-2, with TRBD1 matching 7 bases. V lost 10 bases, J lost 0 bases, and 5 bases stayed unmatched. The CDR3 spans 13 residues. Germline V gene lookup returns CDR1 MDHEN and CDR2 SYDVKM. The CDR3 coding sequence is TGTGCCACACAACAGGGGACTAACTATGGCTACACCTTC. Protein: CATQQGTNYGYTF.

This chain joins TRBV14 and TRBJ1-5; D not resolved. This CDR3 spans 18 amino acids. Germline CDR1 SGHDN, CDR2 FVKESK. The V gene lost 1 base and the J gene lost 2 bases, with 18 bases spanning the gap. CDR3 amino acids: CASSQAILGRDGNQPQHF. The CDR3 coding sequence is TGTGCCAGCAGCCAAGCCATCTTAGGGAGGGATGGCAATCAGCCCCAGCATTTT. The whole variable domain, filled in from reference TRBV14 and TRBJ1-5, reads EAGVTQFPSHSVIEKGQTVTLRCDPISGHDNLYWYRRVMGKEIKFLLHFVKESKQDESGMPNNRFLAERTGGTYSTLKVQPAELEDSGVYFCASSQAILGRDGNQPQHFGDGTRLSIL.

The chain's CDR3 is CASSPQETSFSYEQYF. Written as DNA, the CDR3 is TGTGCCAGCTCACCACAGGAGACGTCCTTCTCCTACGAGCAGTACTTC. The V call is TRBV18, the J call TRBJ2-7; D is ambiguous. V lost 1 base and J 0 bases, leaving 13 bases between the germline ends. Germline CDR1 KGHSH, CDR2 LQKENI. The CDR3 has 16 amino acids. The full variable domain, rest sourced from reference TRBV18 and TRBJ2-7, is NAGVMQNPRHLVRRRGQEARLRCSPMKGHSHVYWYRQLPEEGLKFMVYLQKENIIDESGMPKERFSAEFPKEGPSILRIQQVVRGDSAAYFCASSPQETSFSYEQYFGPGTRLTVT.

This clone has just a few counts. CDR3 sequence (DNA): TGTGCCAGCTCACCACCAAATAGCATGAACACTGAAGCTTTCTTT. Residues: CASSPPNSMNTEAFF. V and J are TRBV18 and TRBJ1-1; D call uncertain. The V gene lost 0 bases and the J gene lost 0 bases, with 8 bases spanning the gap. CDR3 length: 15 amino acids. Germline V gene lookup returns CDR1 KGHSH and CDR2 LQKENI.

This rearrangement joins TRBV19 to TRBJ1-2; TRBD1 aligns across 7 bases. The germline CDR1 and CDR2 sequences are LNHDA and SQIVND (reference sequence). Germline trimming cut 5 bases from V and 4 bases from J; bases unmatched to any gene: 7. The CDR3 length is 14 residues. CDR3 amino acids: CASSSRGEVYGYTF. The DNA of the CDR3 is TGTGCCAGTAGTTCCAGGGGGGAAGTCTATGGCTACACCTTC.

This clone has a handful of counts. CDR3 sequence (DNA): TGTGCCAGCAGCCTGGGGGAAGCGGGGGGGCTCGAGCAGTACTTC. As protein: CASSLGEAGGLEQYF. The chain is built from TRBV5-4 and TRBJ2-7; 10 positions agree with TRBD2. This CDR3 contains 15 residues. V was pared by 4 bases and J by 6 bases, with 10 bases of the junction left unmatched. CDR1 and CDR2 from the germline V gene are SGHNT and YYREEE (reference sequence).

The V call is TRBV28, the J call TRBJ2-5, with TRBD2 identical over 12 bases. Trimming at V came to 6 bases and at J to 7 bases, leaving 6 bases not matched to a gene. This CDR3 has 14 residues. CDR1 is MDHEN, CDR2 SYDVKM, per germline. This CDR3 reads CASRASGGVGTQYF. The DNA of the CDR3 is TGTGCCAGCAGAGCTAGCGGGGGGGTTGGGACCCAGTACTTC.

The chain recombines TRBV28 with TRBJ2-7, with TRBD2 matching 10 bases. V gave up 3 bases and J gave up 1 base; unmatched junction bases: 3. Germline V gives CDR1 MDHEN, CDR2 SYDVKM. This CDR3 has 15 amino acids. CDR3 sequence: CASSLWGLASYEQYF. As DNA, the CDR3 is TGTGCCAGCAGTTTGTGGGGACTAGCGTCCTACGAGCAGTACTTC.

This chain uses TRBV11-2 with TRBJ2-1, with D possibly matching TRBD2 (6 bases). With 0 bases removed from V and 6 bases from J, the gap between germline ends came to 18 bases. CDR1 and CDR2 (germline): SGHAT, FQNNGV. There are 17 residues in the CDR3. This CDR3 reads CASSLDGGFIPINEQFF. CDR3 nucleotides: TGTGCCAGCAGCTTAGATGGGGGGTTTATACCAATCAATGAGCAGTTCTTC.